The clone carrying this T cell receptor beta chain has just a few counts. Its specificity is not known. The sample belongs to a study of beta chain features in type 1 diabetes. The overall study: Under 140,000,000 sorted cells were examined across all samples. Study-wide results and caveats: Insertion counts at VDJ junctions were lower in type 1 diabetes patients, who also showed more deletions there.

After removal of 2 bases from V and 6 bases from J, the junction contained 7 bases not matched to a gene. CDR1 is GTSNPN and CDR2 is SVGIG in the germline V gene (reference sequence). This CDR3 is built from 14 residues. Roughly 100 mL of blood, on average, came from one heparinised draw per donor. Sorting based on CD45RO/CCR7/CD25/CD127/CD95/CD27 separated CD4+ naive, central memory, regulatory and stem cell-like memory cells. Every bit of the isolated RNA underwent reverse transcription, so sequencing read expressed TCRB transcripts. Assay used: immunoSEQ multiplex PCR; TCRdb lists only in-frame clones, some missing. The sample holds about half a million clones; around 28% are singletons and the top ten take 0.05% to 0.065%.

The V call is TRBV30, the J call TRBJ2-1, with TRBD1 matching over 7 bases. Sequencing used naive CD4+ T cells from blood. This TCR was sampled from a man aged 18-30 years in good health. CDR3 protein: CAWSRRGPANEQFF. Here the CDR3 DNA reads TGTGCCTGGAGTCGAAGGGGGCCCGCCAATGAGCAGTTCTTC.